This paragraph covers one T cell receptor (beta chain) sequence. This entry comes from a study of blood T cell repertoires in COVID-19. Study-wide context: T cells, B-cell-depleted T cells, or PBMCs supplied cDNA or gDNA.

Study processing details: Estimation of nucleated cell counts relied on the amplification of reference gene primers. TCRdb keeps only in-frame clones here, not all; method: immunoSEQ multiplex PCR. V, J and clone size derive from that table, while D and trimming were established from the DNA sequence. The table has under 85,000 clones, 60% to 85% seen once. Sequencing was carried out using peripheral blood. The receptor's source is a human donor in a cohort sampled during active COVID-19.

The CDR3 DNA reads TGTGCCTGGGACAAGACAGGGGGAGAGACCCAGTACTTC. It codes for CAWDKTGGETQYF. This chain uses TRBV30 with TRBJ2-5, with TRBD1 matching over 9 bases. J gave up 4 bases and V 5 bases, and 5 bases lay outside the gene matches. CDR3 length equals 13 residues. CDR1 is GTSNPN, CDR2 SVGIG, per germline (reference sequence).